This TCR beta chain was identified in a study of shared clonotypes between healthy human individuals. Across the study: Three plates were used per donor for CD4 naive, three for CD4 memory, two for CD8 naive and one for CD8 memory.

Authors' methods: ImmunoSEQ gave junction-only sequences without quality scores, so filtering differed. Sequencing used immunoSEQ multiplex PCR; TCRdb keeps in-frame clones, though not all of them. V, J and clone size are taken as reported in that table, and D and trimming were inferred from the DNA itself. This sample has 2,500,000 or so clones; just under 95% occur once, and the top ten carry about 0.36%. This clone came up a few times. The TCR originated in a man younger than 35 in good health. Some clones in this sample may be carry-over from other donors' samples. The sequenced sample was naive CD4+ T cells from PBMCs. Stated subset: CD45RA+ positively selected.

The chain's CDR3 is CASSLEVRVSGNTIYF. CDR3 bases: TGCGCCAGCAGCTTGGAAGTTCGAGTATCTGGAAACACCATATATTTT. The chain links TRBV5-1 to TRBJ1-3; D is uncertain. CDR1 is SGHRS and CDR2 is YFSETQ in the germline V gene. V was cut by 0 bases and J by 1 base, with 11 bases left in between. The CDR3 totals 16 residues.